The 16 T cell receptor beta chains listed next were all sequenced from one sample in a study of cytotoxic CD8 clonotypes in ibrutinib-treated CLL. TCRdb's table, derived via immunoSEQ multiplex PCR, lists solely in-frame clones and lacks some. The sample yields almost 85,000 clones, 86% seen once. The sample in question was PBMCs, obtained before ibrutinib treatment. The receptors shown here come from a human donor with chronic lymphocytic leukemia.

CDR3 DNA: TGTGCCAGTAGTATAGTACCGGGTCCTAATGAAAAACTGTTTTTT. This sequence encodes CASSIVPGPNEKLFF. The V call is TRBV19, the J call TRBJ1-4; D not certain. The length of the CDR3 is 15 residues. Germline V gene data show CDR1 as LNHDA and CDR2 as SQIVND (reference sequence). The V end lost 1 base, the J end lost 3 bases, and 9 bases lay between the germline ends.

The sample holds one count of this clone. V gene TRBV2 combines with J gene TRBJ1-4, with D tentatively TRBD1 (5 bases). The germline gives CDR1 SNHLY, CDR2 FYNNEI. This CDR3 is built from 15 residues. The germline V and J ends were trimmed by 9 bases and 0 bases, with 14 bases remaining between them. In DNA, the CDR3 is TGTGCCAGTGCAGGGCTGGGGGCAACTAATGAAAAACTGTTTTTT. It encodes CASAGLGATNEKLFF.

The CDR3 coding sequence is TGTGCCAGCAAAGCCGGGACAGGATCCAGCTCCTACGAGCAGTACTTC. Residues: CASKAGTGSSSYEQYF. The chain joins TRBV2 to TRBJ2-7; the match to TRBD1 covers 8 bases. The CDR3 is 16 amino acids. J was trimmed by 0 bases and V by 7 bases; bases with no gene match: 11. Germline values: CDR1 SNHLY, CDR2 FYNNEI.

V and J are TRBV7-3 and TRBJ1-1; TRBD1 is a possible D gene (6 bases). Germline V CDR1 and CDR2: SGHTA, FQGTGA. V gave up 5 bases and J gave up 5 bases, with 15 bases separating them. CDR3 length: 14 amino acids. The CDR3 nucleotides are TGTGCCAGCAGCGACTACAGGGAAAGAACTGAAGCTTTCTTT. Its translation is CASSDYRERTEAFF.

DNA for the CDR3: TGTGCCAGTAGTAACGTGCCAGCCCCGAACACCGGGGAGCTGTTTTTT. It encodes CASSNVPAPNTGELFF. J is TRBJ2-2 and V is TRBV19, with D hard to call. This CDR3 region has 16 residues. The germline gives CDR1 LNHDA, CDR2 SQIVND (reference sequence). V was pared by 4 bases and J by 0 bases, with 12 bases between. Filled out from reference TRBV19 and TRBJ2-2, the complete variable domain reads DGGITQSPKYLFRKEGQNVTLSCEQNLNHDAMYWYRQDPGQGLRLIYYSQIVNDFQKGDIAEGYSVSREKKESFPLTVTSAQKNPTAFYLCASSNVPAPNTGELFFGEGSRLTVL.

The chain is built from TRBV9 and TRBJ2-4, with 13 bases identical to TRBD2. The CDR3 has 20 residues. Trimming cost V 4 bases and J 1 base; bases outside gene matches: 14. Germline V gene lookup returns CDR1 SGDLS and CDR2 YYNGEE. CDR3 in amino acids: CASSPPYGLAGAPAKNIQYF. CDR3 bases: TGTGCCAGCAGCCCCCCGTACGGACTAGCGGGAGCCCCCGCCAAAAACATTCAGTACTTC.

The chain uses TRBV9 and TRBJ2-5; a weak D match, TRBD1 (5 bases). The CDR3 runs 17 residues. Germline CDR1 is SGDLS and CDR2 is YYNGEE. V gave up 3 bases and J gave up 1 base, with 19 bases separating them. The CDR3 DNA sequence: TGTGCCAGCAGCGGGTCTCGATGGGCAGGGTCCCAAGAGACCCAGTACTTC. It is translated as CASSGSRWAGSQETQYF. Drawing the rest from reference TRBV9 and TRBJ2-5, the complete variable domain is DSGVTQTPKHLITATGQRVTLRCSPRSGDLSVYWYQQSLDQGLQFLIQYYNGEERAKGNILERFSAQQFPDLHSELNLSSLELGDSALYFCASSGSRWAGSQETQYFGPGTRLLVL.

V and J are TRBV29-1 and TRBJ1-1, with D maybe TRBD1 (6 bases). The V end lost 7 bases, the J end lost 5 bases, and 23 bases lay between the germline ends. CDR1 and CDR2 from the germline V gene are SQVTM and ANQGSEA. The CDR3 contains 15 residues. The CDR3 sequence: CSAAIPQGVQTEAFF. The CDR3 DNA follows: TGCAGCGCTGCCATACCACAGGGAGTTCAGACTGAAGCTTTCTTT.

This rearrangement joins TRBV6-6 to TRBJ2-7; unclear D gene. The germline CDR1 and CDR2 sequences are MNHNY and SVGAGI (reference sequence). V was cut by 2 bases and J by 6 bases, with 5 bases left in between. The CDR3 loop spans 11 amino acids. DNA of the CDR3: TGTGCCAGCAGTTACGGTTTCGAGCAGTACTTC. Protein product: CASSYGFEQYF.

In nucleotides, the CDR3 is TGCGCCAGCAGCTTGGTAGGGACAGTAATGAACACTGAAGCTTTCTTT. This encodes CASSLVGTVMNTEAFF. This rearrangement joins TRBV5-1 to TRBJ1-1; 7 bases fit TRBD1. Germline V gives CDR1 SGHRS, CDR2 YFSETQ. This CDR3 region has 16 residues. With 0 bases clipped from V and 0 bases from J, the junction kept 5 bases outside the gene matches.

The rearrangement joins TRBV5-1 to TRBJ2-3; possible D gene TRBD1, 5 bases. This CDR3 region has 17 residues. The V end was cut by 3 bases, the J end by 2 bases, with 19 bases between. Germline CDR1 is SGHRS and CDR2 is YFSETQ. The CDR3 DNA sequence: TGCGCCAGCAGCTCCACCCACCACAGGTACTCCACAGATACGCAGTATTTT. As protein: CASSSTHHRYSTDTQYF.

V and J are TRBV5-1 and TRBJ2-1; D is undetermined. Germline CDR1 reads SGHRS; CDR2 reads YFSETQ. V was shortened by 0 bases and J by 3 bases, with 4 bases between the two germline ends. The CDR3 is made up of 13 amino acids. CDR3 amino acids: CASSLASYNEQFF. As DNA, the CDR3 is TGCGCCAGCAGCTTGGCTAGCTACAATGAGCAGTTCTTC.

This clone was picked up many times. In DNA, the CDR3 is TGCGCCAGCAGCTTAAAAATACAGGGACGGACTGAAGCTTTCTTT. Its protein is CASSLKIQGRTEAFF. The chain employs TRBV5-1 and TRBJ1-1; D is perhaps TRBD1 (6 bases). V was pared by 2 bases and J by 5 bases, with 16 bases between. CDR3 length: 15 amino acids. CDR1 SGHRS and CDR2 YFSETQ come from the germline V gene.

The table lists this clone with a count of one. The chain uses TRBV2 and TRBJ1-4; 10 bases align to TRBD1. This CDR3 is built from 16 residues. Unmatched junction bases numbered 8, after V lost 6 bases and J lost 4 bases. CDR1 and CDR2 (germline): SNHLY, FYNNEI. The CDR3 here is CASRLGTGAGNEKLFF. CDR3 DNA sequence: TGTGCCAGCAGACTCGGGACAGGGGCCGGTAATGAAAAACTGTTTTTT.

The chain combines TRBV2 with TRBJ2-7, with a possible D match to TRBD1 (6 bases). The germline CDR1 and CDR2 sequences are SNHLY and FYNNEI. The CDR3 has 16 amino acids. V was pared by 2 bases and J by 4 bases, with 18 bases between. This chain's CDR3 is CASSEYTGPPRYEQYF. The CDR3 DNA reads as TGTGCCAGCAGTGAATATACAGGGCCCCCGAGGTACGAGCAGTACTTC.

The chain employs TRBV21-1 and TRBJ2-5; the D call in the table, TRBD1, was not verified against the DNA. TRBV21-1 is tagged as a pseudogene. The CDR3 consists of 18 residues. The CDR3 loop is CASSKVTGKPPNKETQYF. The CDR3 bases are TGTGCCAGCAGCAAAGTGACAGGAAAACCCCCCAATAAGGAGACCCAGTACTTC.